The T cell receptor beta chain under discussion was sequenced for a study of OX40 agonist ivuxolimab in advanced cancers. Germline V gene lookup returns CDR1 SGHDT and CDR2 YYEEEE. This CDR3 is built from 17 residues. The V and J ends lost 0 bases and 0 bases respectively, with 10 bases between them. Clones were sequenced by immunoSEQ multiplex PCR, and TCRdb holds only the in-frame ones, with some missing. The profile shows about 88,000 clones, approximately 85% of them singletons. This sequence originates from an adult with an advanced solid tumor such as melanoma, head and neck, liver or kidney cancer. This rearrangement joins TRBV5-6 to TRBJ2-6; D possibly corresponds to TRBD1 (6 bases). The sequenced sample was CD4+ or CD8+ T cells sorted from blood, obtained in a trial of the OX40 agonist ivuxolimab. CDR3 amino acids: CASSLAQGSSGANVLTF. The CDR3, as DNA: TGTGCCAGCAGCTTGGCTCAGGGGAGCTCTGGGGCCAACGTCCTGACTTTC.